These T cell receptor beta chains were read from a single sample in a study of a mutant IDH1 vaccine in newly diagnosed glioma. The antigens of these receptors remain unknown. TCRdb keeps only in-frame clones here, not all; method: immunoSEQ multiplex PCR. The table records 57,000 or so clones, around 80% of them present only once. The sequencing used PBMCs, collected from a glioma patient whose treatment included an IDH1 peptide vaccine. The receptors were gathered from a man aged 25-40 years with glioma. Both conserved end residues are trimmed from each CDR3.

J,V,CDR3
TRBJ1-2,TRBV4-2,ASSQRGQGPNYGYT
TRBJ2-7,TRBV9,ASSPGQGYEQY
TRBJ2-1,TRBV11-1,ASSLSPYNEQF
TRBJ2-1,TRBV12-2,ASRLGRYSYNEQF
TRBJ1-3,TRBV5-8,ASSLQGRRNTIY
.,TRBV7-9,ASSLATHYEQY
TRBJ1-5,TRBV23-1,ASSQSPGPRQPQH
TRBJ2-7,TRBV6-5,ASSYSPAHSSYEQY
TRBJ2-6,TRBV6-1,ASSVGTGGSGANVLT
TRBJ2-3,TRBV7-2,ASSLVGDTQY
TRBJ1-6,TRBV7-6,ASSLNLNSPLH
TRBJ2-1,TRBV5-1,ASSLAPRFSYNEQF
TRBJ1-3,TRBV9,ASSAITGRGNTIY
TRBJ2-1,TRBV19,ASTNQGARNEQF
TRBJ2-2,TRBV7-3,ASSQGNTGELF
TRBJ1-5,TRBV7-3,ASSSGANQPQH
TRBJ2-3,TRBV4-2,ASSPHPGTDTQY
TRBJ2-2,TRBV9,ASSVANSLGTSGSGHGELF
TRBJ1-2,TRBV28,ASSSPPVSLQPNYGYT
TRBJ2-7,TRBV25-1,ASSASWQAQNEQY
TRBJ1-6,TRBV2,ASSTMGTDNSPLH
TRBJ1-1,TRBV15,ATSTRGGRAF
TRBJ1-3,TRBV19,ASRWTGGISGNTIY
TRBJ1-4,TRBV7-2,ASSLRQYNEKLF
TRBJ2-4,TRBV5-4,ASSLRGLAKNIQY
TRBJ2-5,TRBV5-1,ASSLVPSGIRQETQY
TRBJ2-7,TRBV18,ASSPPGYTGGQY